The 9 T cell receptor beta chains below come from one sample, sequenced in a study of early T cells in non-severe SARS-CoV-2 infection. TCRdb analysed the 5' RACE reads with MiXCR anew, one entry per CDR3 protein. The table lists over 80,000 distinct CDR3 sequences, more than 13% of them singletons. Material for sequencing was whole blood. Every receptor here comes from an adult who was a healthcare worker with PCR-confirmed SARS-CoV-2 infection or an uninfected control (not recorded which).

This clonotype was detected a few times. The chain employs TRBV20-1 and TRBJ2-3, with 7 bases aligning to TRBD1. This CDR3 has 15 residues. The germline V gene encodes CDR1 DFQATT and CDR2 SNEGSKA (reference sequence). V gave up 4 bases and J gave up 4 bases; unmatched junction bases: 11. The CDR3 DNA is TGCAGTGCTACACGCCCACAGGGGACAGCAGATACGCAGTATTTT. This translates into CSATRPQGTADTQYF.

The rearrangement links TRBV5-1 to TRBJ2-2; D is tentatively TRBD1 or TRBD2 (5 bases each). The CDR3 is made up of 16 amino acids. CDR1 and CDR2 from the germline V gene are SGHRS and YFSETQ. The V and J ends lost 2 bases and 4 bases respectively, with 15 bases between them. For the CDR3, the DNA is TGCGCCAGCAGCTTTGGGGGACCGCCGAGCACCGGGGAGCTGTTTTTT. It translates to CASSFGGPPSTGELFF.

This clonotype was seen ten or more times. The chain has TRBV5-4 and TRBJ2-5; 7 nucleotides match TRBD2. Trimming removed 4 bases from V and 9 bases from J; junction bases left unmatched: 18. CDR1 and CDR2 from the germline V gene are SGHNT and YYREEE (reference sequence). There are 16 residues in the CDR3. The CDR3 DNA reads as TGTGCCAGCAGCCCATCCGGGTCGAGCGGGGCCCAGGCCCAGTACTTC. This sequence encodes CASSPSGSSGAQAQYF.

The chain has TRBV7-9 and TRBJ2-1; D may be TRBD1 (6 bases). The V gene lost 5 bases and the J gene lost 8 bases, with 7 bases spanning the gap. Germline lookup yields CDR1 SEHNR and CDR2 FQNEAQ (reference sequence). The CDR3 runs to 11 residues. In nucleotides, the CDR3 is TGTGCCAGCAGCCCAGGGGATGAGCAGTTCTTC. This gives the protein CASSPGDEQFF.

V is TRBV7-9 and J is TRBJ2-1; possibly TRBD1 for D (6 bases). Germline V lookup: CDR1 SEHNR, CDR2 FQNEAQ (reference sequence). The CDR3 runs to 19 residues. Trimming removed 5 bases from V and 4 bases from J, with 27 bases in between. CDR3 bases: TGTGCCAGCAGCCCCCGGGTCCGGGACACCCCCCTGAGATACAATGAGCAGTTCTTC. Its protein product is CASSPRVRDTPLRYNEQFF.

The CDR3 here is CASSSGDGNQPQHF. CDR3 bases: TGCGCCAGCAGCTCTGGGGATGGCAATCAGCCCCAGCATTTT. The rearrangement links TRBV5-1 to TRBJ1-5; no clear D. The germline V gene encodes CDR1 SGHRS and CDR2 YFSETQ. With 3 bases removed from V and 2 bases from J, the gap between germline ends came to 9 bases. This CDR3 region has 14 residues.

The V call is TRBV27, the J call TRBJ2-7, with no clear D. This CDR3 contains 13 residues. V was pared by 0 bases and J by 7 bases, with 10 bases between. Germline V gives CDR1 MNHEY, CDR2 SMNVEV (reference sequence). CDR3 in amino acids: CASSLSFEEEQYF. The CDR3 bases are TGTGCCAGCAGTTTATCGTTCGAAGAGGAGCAGTACTTC.

This clonotype appeared a few times. The chain recombines TRBV29-1 with TRBJ2-3; 9 bases map to TRBD2. The CDR3 length is 14 residues. J was trimmed by 4 bases and V by 3 bases; bases with no gene match: 5. Germline-derived CDR1 and CDR2 are SQVTM and ANQGSEA. Here the CDR3 reads CSVDVAGVSDTQYF. CDR3 coding DNA: TGCAGCGTTGATGTAGCGGGGGTTTCAGATACGCAGTATTTT.

This clonotype was seen more than once but under ten times. The chain uses TRBV7-3 and TRBJ2-7, with 8 bases that match TRBD1. The V gene end was trimmed by 4 bases and the J gene end by 7 bases; junction bases not matched to a gene: 12. CDR1 SGHTA and CDR2 FQGTGA come from the germline V gene. The length of the CDR3 is 15 residues. CDR3 in DNA: TGTGCCAGCAGCTCAGTACCGGGACAGGTTTCGGAGCAGTACTTC. Encoded protein: CASSSVPGQVSEQYF.